This T cell receptor beta chain was recovered during a study of OX40 agonist ivuxolimab in advanced cancers. This CDR3 comprises 16 residues. The ends lost 5 bases at V and 0 bases at J; junction bases unmatched: 5. Germline V gene lookup returns CDR1 KGHSH and CDR2 LQKENI. The protocol was immunoSEQ multiplex PCR, while the TCRdb copy is restricted to in-frame clones and leaves out a portion. Among over 20,000 clones listed, about 85% were seen once. This clonotype was sampled from an adult with an advanced solid tumor such as melanoma, head and neck, liver or kidney cancer. The chain recombines TRBV18 with TRBJ2-3, with 10 bases lining up with TRBD2. Sequenced here: CD4+ or CD8+ T cells sorted from blood, sampled in a trial of the OX40 agonist ivuxolimab. The CDR3 DNA reads as TGTGCCAGCTCAAGGACTAGCGGTGGGAGCACAGATACGCAGTATTTT. This translates into CASSRTSGGSTDTQYF. Drawing the rest from reference TRBV18 and TRBJ2-3, the complete variable domain is NAGVMQNPRHLVRRRGQEARLRCSPMKGHSHVYWYRQLPEEGLKFMVYLQKENIIDESGMPKERFSAEFPKEGPSILRIQQVVRGDSAAYFCASSRTSGGSTDTQYFGPGTRLTVL.